This TCR beta chain was sequenced for a study of cytomegalovirus exposure and HLA in healthy donors. From germline, CDR1 is SGHDT and CDR2 YYEEEE. CDR3 size: 15 residues. After removal of 0 bases from V and 3 bases from J, the junction contained 6 bases not matched to a gene. This clone turned up a few times. Antigen specificity is unknown. Whole-study findings and limits: According to a later analysis, donors in an Asian-associated ancestry cluster reportedly had fewer N-insertions than the approximately 730-donor mean. Later analysis identified a missense DCLRE1C variant that was linked to TCR beta V- and J-gene trimming. An observed cluster of highly shared sequence variants was recorded as a likely sequencing artifact. In the analysis, some V segments, TRBV6-2 and TRBV6-3 included, were excluded as indistinguishable.

PCR used 60 Vbeta primers and 13 Jbeta primers. Libraries were prepared by immunoSEQ multiplex PCR; TCRdb keeps only in-frame clonotypes and omits some of them. The sample yields 200,000 to 300,000 clones, approximately 84% seen once. The sample consisted of PBMCs. The source of this sequence is a woman in her 40s in good health and CMV-seropositive. The V and J genes are TRBV5-6 and TRBJ2-7, with 7 bases fitting TRBD2. CDR3 in amino acids: CASSLVRLADYEQYF. The CDR3 DNA sequence: TGTGCCAGCAGCTTGGTTCGGCTAGCGGACTACGAGCAGTACTTC.